The T cell receptor beta chain under discussion was sequenced for a study of blood T cells in healthy people across ages. Trimming took 1 base from V and 0 from J, leaving 13 bases between them. Germline lookup yields CDR1 LNHDA and CDR2 SQIVND (reference sequence). The CDR3 is 17 amino acids. A sample-barcoded 5' primer and a J-beta primer mix were used in a second PCR of about 7 to 12 cycles. MiXCR, applied by TCRdb to the 5' RACE reads, yields one record per CDR3 protein. The table includes roughly 1.5 million distinct CDR3 sequences, 35% to 45% detected once. The receptor was derived from a woman under 30 in good health. Sequences were obtained from blood. The chain recombines TRBV19 with TRBJ2-1; D possibly uses TRBD1 or TRBD2 (6 bases each). The chain's CDR3 is CASSIVEGGRSYNEQFF. The CDR3 bases are TGTGCCAGTAGTATAGTCGAGGGGGGCCGCTCCTACAATGAGCAGTTCTTC.